Following are 3 T cell receptor beta chains from one sample sequenced in a study of CD8 T cells in ankylosing spondylitis. Study conclusions and caveats: Seemingly characteristic of ankylosing spondylitis blood was a TCR beta motif consisting of about 8 highly homologous variants.

Their target antigens are unknown. One entry per CDR3 protein, called by TCRdb with MiXCR from the 5' RACE reads. The sample has 650,000 to 800,000 distinct CDR3 sequences; around a fifth are singletons. The specimen was blood, either unsorted or a sorted T cell fraction (not recorded which). Receptor source: a male donor with ankylosing spondylitis.

Comment on this clonotype: At one boundary the junction diverges from the germline segment, which might be a read error. This sequence joins TRBV7-9 and TRBJ2-5, with TRBD2 identical over 11 bases. The CDR3 loop spans 17 amino acids. The germline CDR1 and CDR2 sequences are SEHNR and FQNEAQ (reference sequence). Here the CDR3 DNA reads TGTGCCTGCAGCTTTCCCTTAGCGGGAGGGCCTCAAGAGACCCAGTACTTC. This translates into CACSFPLAGGPQETQYF.

This chain joins TRBV27 and TRBJ2-7; 11 bases are shared with TRBD2. With V trimmed by 6 bases and J by 7 bases, 11 bases remained unmatched. The CDR3 loop spans 15 amino acids. Germline V gene sequence: CDR1 MNHEY, CDR2 SMNVEV (reference sequence). Here the CDR3 DNA reads TGTGCCAGCAGCTGGGGTAGCGGGAGGGCGGAGGAGCAGTACTTC. This codes for CASSWGSGRAEEQYF.

This clonotype was seen a few times. This chain joins TRBV12-3 or TRBV12-4 and TRBJ2-3; D might be TRBD1 (6 bases). The CDR3 runs 15 residues. Trimming pared 4 bases from V and 1 base from J, leaving 12 bases between. The CDR3 DNA follows: TGTGCCAGCAGTTCCTCGGACAGTCGCACAGATACGCAGTATTTT. Protein: CASSSSDSRTDTQYF.